The entry that follows covers one TCR beta chain sequence. The sample is drawn from a study of blood T cell repertoires in COVID-19. On the study more broadly: The analysed material was cDNA or gDNA that came from T cells, B-cell-depleted T cells, or PBMCs.

Germline CDR1 and CDR2: MNHEY and SVGEGT. The CDR3 consists of 14 residues. V gave up 4 bases and J gave up 1 base, with 10 bases separating them. Original methodology: Nucleated cell number was recorded as an estimate derived from reference gene primer amplification. The assay was immunoSEQ multiplex PCR, and TCRdb's table has in-frame clones only and misses some. That table furnishes V, J and clone size, whereas the DNA furnished D and trimming. Among roughly 300,000 clones listed, roughly 90% were seen once. This chain uses TRBV6-2 or TRBV6-3 with TRBJ1-1; perhaps TRBD1 as D (5 bases). This TCR was sampled from a man between 18 and 35 years old who had recovered from COVID-19. Source material: peripheral blood. Here the CDR3 reads CASSSAGGNTEAFF. The CDR3 DNA follows: TGTGCCAGCAGTTCCGCGGGGGGGAACACTGAAGCTTTCTTT.